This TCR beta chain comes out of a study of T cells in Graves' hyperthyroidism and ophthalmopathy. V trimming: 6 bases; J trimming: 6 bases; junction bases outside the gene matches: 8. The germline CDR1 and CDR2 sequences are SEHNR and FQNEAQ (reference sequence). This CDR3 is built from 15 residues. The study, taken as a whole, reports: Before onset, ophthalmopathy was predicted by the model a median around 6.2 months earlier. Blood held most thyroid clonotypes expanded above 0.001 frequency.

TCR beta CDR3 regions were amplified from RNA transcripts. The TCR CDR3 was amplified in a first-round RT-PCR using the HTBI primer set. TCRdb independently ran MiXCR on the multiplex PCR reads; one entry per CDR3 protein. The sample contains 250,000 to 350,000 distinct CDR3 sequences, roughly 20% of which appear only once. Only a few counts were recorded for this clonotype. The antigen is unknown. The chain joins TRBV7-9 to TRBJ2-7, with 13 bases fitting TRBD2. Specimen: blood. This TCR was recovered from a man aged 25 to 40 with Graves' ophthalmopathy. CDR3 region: CASSFEGLAGSEQYF. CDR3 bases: TGTGCCAGCAGTTTCGAGGGACTAGCGGGAAGCGAGCAGTACTTC. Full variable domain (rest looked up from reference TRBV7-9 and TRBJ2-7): DTGVSQNPRHKITKRGQNVTFRCDPISEHNRLYWYRQTLGQGPEFLTYFQNEAQLEKSRLLSDRFSAERPKGSFSTLEIQRTEQGDSAMYLCASSFEGLAGSEQYFGPGTRLTVT.